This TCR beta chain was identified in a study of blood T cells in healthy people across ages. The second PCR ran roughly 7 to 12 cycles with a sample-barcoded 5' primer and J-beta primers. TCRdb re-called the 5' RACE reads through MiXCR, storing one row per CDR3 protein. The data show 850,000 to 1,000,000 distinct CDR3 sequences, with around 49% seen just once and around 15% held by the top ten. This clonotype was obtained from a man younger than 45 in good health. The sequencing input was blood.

CDR3 DNA: TGTGCCAGCAGCTTAAGGATACAGGGGATACGGGAAAAACTGTTTTTT. It encodes CASSLRIQGIREKLFF. The chain uses TRBV7-9 and TRBJ1-4; 7 bases are a match to TRBD1. The germline CDR1 and CDR2 sequences are SEHNR and FQNEAQ (reference sequence). Trimming removed 2 bases from V and 8 bases from J; junction bases left unmatched: 11. This CDR3 is built from 16 residues.